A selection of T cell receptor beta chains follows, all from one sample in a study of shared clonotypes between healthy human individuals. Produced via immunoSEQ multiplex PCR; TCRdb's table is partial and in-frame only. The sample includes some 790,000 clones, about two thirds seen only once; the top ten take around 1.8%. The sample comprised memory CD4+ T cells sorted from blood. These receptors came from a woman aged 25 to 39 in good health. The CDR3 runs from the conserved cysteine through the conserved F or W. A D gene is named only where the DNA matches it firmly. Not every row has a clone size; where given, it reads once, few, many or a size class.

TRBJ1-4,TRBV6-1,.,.,TGTGCCAGCAGTGGGACCTCTAATGAAAAACTGTTTTTT,CASSGTSNEKLFF
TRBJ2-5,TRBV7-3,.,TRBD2,TGTGCCAGCGCACTAGCGGGAGGACAGACCCAGTACTTC,CASALAGGQTQYF
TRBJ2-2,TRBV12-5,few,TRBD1,TGTGCTAGTGGTTTCTCCTGGGACAGCCGAGGCACCGGGGAGCTGTTTTTT,CASGFSWDSRGTGELFF
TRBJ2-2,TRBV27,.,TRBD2,TGTGCCAGCAGACTACTAGCGGGAGTAATCGGGGAGCTGTTTTTT,CASRLLAGVIGELFF
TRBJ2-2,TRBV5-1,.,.,TGCGCCAGCAGCTTTCAGACAGGCCTAATCACCGGGGAGCTGTTTTTT,CASSFQTGLITGELFF
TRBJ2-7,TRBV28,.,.,TGTGCCAGCAGTTTCGGGGGGCACCTCTACGAGCAGTACTTC,CASSFGGHLYEQYF
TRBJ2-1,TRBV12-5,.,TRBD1,TGTGCTAGTGCCCCCGGACAGGGGTACTACAATGAGCAGTTCTTC,CASAPGQGYYNEQFF
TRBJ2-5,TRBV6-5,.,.,TGTGCCAGCAGTTACTCTCAAAGTTCGGAGACCCAGTACTTC,CASSYSQSSETQYF
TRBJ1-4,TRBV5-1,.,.,TGCGCCAGCAGCCCCCCGGAGGGGGAGGGTGAAAAACTGTTTTTT,CASSPPEGEGEKLFF
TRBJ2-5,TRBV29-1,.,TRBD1,TGCAGCGTGGACAGGATCGGGCAAGAGACCCAGTACTTC,CSVDRIGQETQYF
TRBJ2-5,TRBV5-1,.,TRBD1,TGCGCCAGCAGCTTGTTTCAGGGGGCCGTGGAGACCCAGTACTTC,CASSLFQGAVETQYF
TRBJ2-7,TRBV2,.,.,TGTGCCAGCAGTGGCGATTTAGGGTACGAGCAGTACTTC,CASSGDLGYEQYF
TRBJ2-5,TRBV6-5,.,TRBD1,TGTGCCAGCAGTCGGACAGGGCTACAAGAGACCCAGTACTTC,CASSRTGLQETQYF
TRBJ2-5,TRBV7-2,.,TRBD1,TGTGCCAGCAGCTTAGTCCAGGGGGCAGGAGAGACCCAGTACTTC,CASSLVQGAGETQYF
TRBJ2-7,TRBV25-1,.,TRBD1,TGTGCCAGCAGTCCAGGGGGGACAGGGTTGTACGAGCAGTACTTC,CASSPGGTGLYEQYF
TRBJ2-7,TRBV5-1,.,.,TGCGCCAGCAGCGCCTCAGGGGTGATGACCTACGAGCAGTACTTC,CASSASGVMTYEQYF
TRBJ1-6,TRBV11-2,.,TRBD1,TGTGCCAGCAGCTTAGACAGGGGGCTTAATTCACCCCTCCACTTT,CASSLDRGLNSPLHF
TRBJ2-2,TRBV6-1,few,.,TGTGCCAGCAGTGAACCCGGGGGGAACACCGGGGAGCTGTTTTTT,CASSEPGGNTGELFF
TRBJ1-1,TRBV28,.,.,TGTGCCAGCAGTTTAGCTTCCAGGGTGGGTACTGAAGCTTTCTTT,CASSLASRVGTEAFF
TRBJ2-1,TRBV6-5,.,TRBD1,TGTGCCAGCAGTGAAACCCGGACAGGCGGTGAGCAGTTCTTC,CASSETRTGGEQFF
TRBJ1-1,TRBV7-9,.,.,TGTGCCAGCAGCTTAGCGGGACCAGGCACTGAAGCTTTCTTT,CASSLAGPGTEAFF
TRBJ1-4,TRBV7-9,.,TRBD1,TGTGCCAGCAGCTCCGGGACAGGATACGAAAAACTGTTTTTT,CASSSGTGYEKLFF
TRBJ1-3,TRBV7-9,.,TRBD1,TGTGCCAGCAGCTTAACAGGGGGATCTACTGGAAACACCATATATTTT,CASSLTGGSTGNTIYF
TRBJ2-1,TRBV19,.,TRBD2,TGTGCCAGTAGCCAAGCCCGGACTAGCGGATACAATGAGCAGTTCTTC,CASSQARTSGYNEQFF
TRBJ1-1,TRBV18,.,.,TGTGCCAGCTCCCCTATTAGAAACACTGAAGCTTTCTTT,CASSPIRNTEAFF
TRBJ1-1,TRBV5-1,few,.,TGCGCCAGCAGCCTTAACCTGGGACATATGAACACTGAAGCTTTCTTT,CASSLNLGHMNTEAFF
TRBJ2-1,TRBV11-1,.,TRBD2,TGTGCCAGCAGCTTAGTGGCGGGAGCCGGCTACAATGAGCAGTTCTTC,CASSLVAGAGYNEQFF
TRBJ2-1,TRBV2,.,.,TGTGCCAGCAGTGATCCCCCTTCCGTCAATGAGCAGTTCTTC,CASSDPPSVNEQFF
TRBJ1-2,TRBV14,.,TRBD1,TGTGCCAGCAGCCAGGCCGGGACAGGAAACTATGGCTACACCTTC,CASSQAGTGNYGYTF
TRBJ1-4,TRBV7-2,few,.,TGTGCCAGCAGCTTGTCACAGGGTAATGAAAAACTGTTTTTT,CASSLSQGNEKLFF
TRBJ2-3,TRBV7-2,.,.,TGTGCCAGCAGCCCATCCCTGTTGGCAGATACGCAGTATTTT,CASSPSLLADTQYF
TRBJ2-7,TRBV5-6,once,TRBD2,TGTGCCAGCAGCTTGTTTAGCGGGGGAGCCGCCTACGAGCAGTACTTC,CASSLFSGGAAYEQYF
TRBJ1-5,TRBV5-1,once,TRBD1,TGCGCCAGCAGCTTGGATACAGGGGGCGTTCAGCCCCAGCATTTT,CASSLDTGGVQPQHF
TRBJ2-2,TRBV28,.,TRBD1,TGTGCCAGCAGCAAAGGTCCCGGGACAGGCGACACCGGGGAGCTGTTTTTT,CASSKGPGTGDTGELFF
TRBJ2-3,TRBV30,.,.,TGTGCCTGGAGTCCCGGGACCCTGGGGGATACGCAGTATTTT,CAWSPGTLGDTQYF
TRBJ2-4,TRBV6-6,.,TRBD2,TGTGCCAGCAGCCACGCCGGGACTAGCGGGACTTACATTCAGTACTTC,CASSHAGTSGTYIQYF
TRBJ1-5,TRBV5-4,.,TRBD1,TGTGCCAGCAGCCAAGGGACAGGGGATGGTCAGCCCCAGCATTTT,CASSQGTGDGQPQHF
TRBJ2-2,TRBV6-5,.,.,TGTGCCAGCACTTTTCCAGGGACCGGGGAGCTGTTTTTT,CASTFPGTGELFF
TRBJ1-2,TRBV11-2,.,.,TGTGCCAGCAGCCCCCAGACAGGTTTTAGCTATGGCTACACCTTC,CASSPQTGFSYGYTF
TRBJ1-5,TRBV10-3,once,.,TGTGCCATCAGTGAGTCGACTCGACAGCCCCAGCATTTT,CAISESTRQPQHF
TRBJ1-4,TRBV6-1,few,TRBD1,TGTGCCAGCAGTGAAGCGTGGGGACAGGATTATGAAAAACTGTTTTTT,CASSEAWGQDYEKLFF
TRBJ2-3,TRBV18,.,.,TGTGCCAGCTCACCAGAGGGCACAGATACGCAGTATTTT,CASSPEGTDTQYF
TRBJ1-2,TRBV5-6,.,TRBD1,TGTGCCAGCAGCTTGGGACAGGGATTTTCTGGCTACACCTTC,CASSLGQGFSGYTF
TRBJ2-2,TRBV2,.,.,TGTGCCAGCAGTGATCGGGCATCCAACACCGGGGAGCTGTTTTTT,CASSDRASNTGELFF
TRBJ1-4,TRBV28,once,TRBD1,TGTGCCAGCAGTTCCCATGACAGGGATGAAAAACTGTTTTTT,CASSSHDRDEKLFF
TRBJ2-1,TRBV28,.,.,TGTGCCAGCAGTTTGGGGTCCGAGCAGTTCTTC,CASSLGSEQFF
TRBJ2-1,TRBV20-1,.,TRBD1,TGCAGTGCTAACCAGGGGGTGGAGCAGTTCTTC,CSANQGVEQFF
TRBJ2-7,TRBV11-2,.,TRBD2,TGTGCCAGCAGCACACTTAGCGGGCGCAATACTCACGAGCAGTACTTC,CASSTLSGRNTHEQYF
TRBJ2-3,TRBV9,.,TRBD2,TGTGCCAGCAGCGTAGCCCCAGGACTAGCGGGAGCAGATACGCAGTATTTT,CASSVAPGLAGADTQYF
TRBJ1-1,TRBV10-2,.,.,TGCGCCAGCAGTGATGGACAGATAGCGAACACTGAAGCTTTCTTT,CASSDGQIANTEAFF
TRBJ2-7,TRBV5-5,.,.,TGTGCCAGCAGCTCCCTACTTCGGGATCACGAGCAGTACTTC,CASSSLLRDHEQYF
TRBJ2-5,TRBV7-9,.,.,TGTGCCAGTTGTCCGGTAGGGTTAAAGACCCAGTACTTC,CASCPVGLKTQYF
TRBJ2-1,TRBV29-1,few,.,TGCAGCGTTGTGGCTCGAAGTAGTTTTTTCAATGAGCAGTTCTTC,CSVVARSSFFNEQFF
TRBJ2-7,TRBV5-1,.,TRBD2,TGCGCCAGCAGTGACCTAGCGGGAGGCGAGCAGTACTTC,CASSDLAGGEQYF
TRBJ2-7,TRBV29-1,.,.,TGCAGCGTTGAAGATAGAGGCAGCTACGAGCAGTACTTC,CSVEDRGSYEQYF
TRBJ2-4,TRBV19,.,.,TGTGCCAGTAGACCTCGGGGTCTAGCCAAAAACATTCAGTACTTC,CASRPRGLAKNIQYF
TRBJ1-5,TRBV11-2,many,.,TGTGCCAGCAGCTTCTATAGCAATCAGCCCCAGCATTTT,CASSFYSNQPQHF
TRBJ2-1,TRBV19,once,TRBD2,TGTGCCAGTAGAGGCCAGCGGGACGGCAATGAGCAGTTCTTC,CASRGQRDGNEQFF
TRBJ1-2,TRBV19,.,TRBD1,TGTGCCAGTAGTACGGACAGGGGTTATGGCTACACCTTC,CASSTDRGYGYTF